Sequencing of this T cell receptor beta chain was carried out in a study of T cells in Graves' hyperthyroidism and ophthalmopathy. RNA transcripts yielded amplified TCR beta CDR3 regions. A first-round RT-PCR of the TCR CDR3 used the HTBI primer set. TCRdb recomputed calls from the multiplex PCR reads with MiXCR, one row per CDR3 protein. The sample contains over 450,000 distinct CDR3 sequences, 17% of which appear only once. This clonotype has at least ten counts. Its antigen is unknown. Findings of the study overall: Through a model of 13 V-J features, ophthalmopathy was separated from stable hyperthyroidism. Blood also contained most expanded thyroid clonotypes above 0.001. Progression to ophthalmopathy was predicted a median of roughly seven months early.

In germline, CDR1 is MNHEY, CDR2 SMNVEV (reference sequence). Trimming pared 7 bases from V and 1 base from J, leaving 13 bases between. This CDR3 is built from 14 residues. The source material was blood. This clonotype was sampled from a woman aged 18-29 years with Graves' ophthalmopathy. V and J are TRBV27 and TRBJ1-1; possible D gene TRBD1, 5 bases. CDR3 residues: CASMITGGNTEAFF. The CDR3 DNA follows: TGTGCCAGCATGATAACCGGGGGGAACACTGAAGCTTTCTTT.